The entry that follows covers one T cell receptor (beta chain) sequence. Its matching antigen is unknown. The sample comes from a study of shared clonotypes between healthy human individuals. Study-wide findings and caveats: Estimated richness values were generally larger in naive subsets than in memory subsets.

Terminally differentiated effector memory CD45RA+ cells were excluded by CCR7 positive selection of CD45RO-negative cells. None of the donors, who were healthy HIV-negative adults, had recently had acute infections or vaccinations. Assay: immunoSEQ multiplex PCR; the TCRdb copy retains only in-frame clones and omits some. The data hold more than 2 million clones, with roughly 94% observed a single time. The TCR was taken from a man aged 18 to 30 in good health. Sequenced sample: naive CD8+ T cells sorted from blood.

The CDR3 nucleotides read TGCGCCAGCAGCCCCAGACAGGGGGACTACGAGCAGTACTTC. Encoded protein: CASSPRQGDYEQYF. This chain joins TRBV4-3 and TRBJ2-7, with TRBD1 matching 9 bases. The CDR3 is 14 residues long. Germline CDR1 is LGHNA and CDR2 is YSLEER. Trimming at V came to 4 bases and at J to 3 bases, leaving 4 bases not matched to a gene.